This T cell receptor beta chain appears in the sequencing data of a study of HIV-infected patients and healthy controls. Each CDR3 protein is one row after TCRdb ran MiXCR on the 5' RACE reads. The sample includes some 20,000 distinct CDR3 sequences, roughly 18% seen only once; the top ten take around 35%. This clonotype appeared a few times. In germline, CDR1 is SGDLS, CDR2 YYNGEE. The CDR3 loop spans 14 amino acids. The V gene lost 0 bases and the J gene lost 3 bases, with 7 bases spanning the gap. Sequences were obtained from CD8+ T cells from blood. This TCR came from a human donor in good health. This chain connects TRBV9 to TRBJ2-1; D not certain. This CDR3 reads CASSVDPSYNEQFF. In DNA, the CDR3 is TGTGCCAGCAGCGTAGATCCTAGCTACAATGAGCAGTTCTTC.